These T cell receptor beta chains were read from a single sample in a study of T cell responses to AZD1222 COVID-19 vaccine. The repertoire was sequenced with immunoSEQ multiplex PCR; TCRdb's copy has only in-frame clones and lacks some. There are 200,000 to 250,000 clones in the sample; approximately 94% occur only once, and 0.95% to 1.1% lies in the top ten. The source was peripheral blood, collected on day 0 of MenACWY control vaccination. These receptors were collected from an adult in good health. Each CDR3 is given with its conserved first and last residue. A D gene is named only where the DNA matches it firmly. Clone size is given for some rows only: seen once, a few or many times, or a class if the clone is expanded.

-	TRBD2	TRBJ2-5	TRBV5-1	CASSPRGGLETQYF	TGCGCCAGCAGCCCCCGGGGAGGGCTAGAGACCCAGTACTTC
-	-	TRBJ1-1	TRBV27	CASSIHRVRGLNTEAFF	TGTGCCAGCAGTATACACAGGGTCAGGGGATTGAACACTGAAGCTTTCTTT
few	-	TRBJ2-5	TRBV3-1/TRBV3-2	CASSQGSGRETQYF	TGTGCCAGCAGCCAAGGCTCTGGCCGGGAGACCCAGTACTTC
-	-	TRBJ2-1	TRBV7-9	CASSLQGRHEQFF	TGTGCCAGCAGCTTGCAGGGGCGGCATGAGCAGTTCTTC
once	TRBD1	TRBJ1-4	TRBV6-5	CASSRDRSEKLFF	TGTGCCAGCAGCCGGGACAGGTCGGAAAAACTGTTTTTT
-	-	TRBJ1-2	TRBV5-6	CASSLQGLRRYGYTF	TGTGCCAGCAGCTTGCAAGGGTTGCGGCGCTATGGCTACACCTTC
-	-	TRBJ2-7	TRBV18	CASFRPGDSYEQYF	TGTGCCAGCTTTCGCCCGGGGGACTCCTACGAGCAGTACTTC
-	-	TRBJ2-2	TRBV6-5	CASRSGELFF	TGTGCCAGCAGGAGCGGGGAGCTGTTTTTT
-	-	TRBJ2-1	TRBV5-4	CASSLGTVRLAYNEQFF	TGTGCCAGCAGCTTGGGCACTGTGAGACTAGCCTACAATGAGCAGTTCTTC
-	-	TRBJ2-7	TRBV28	CASSRRAPYEQYF	TGTGCCAGCAGCCGCAGGGCCCCCTACGAGCAGTACTTC
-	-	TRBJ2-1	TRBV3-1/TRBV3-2	CASSPDRFNEQFF	TGTGCCAGCAGCCCAGACAGGTTTAATGAGCAGTTCTTC
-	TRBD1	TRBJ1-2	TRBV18	CASSPQGGDGYTF	TGTGCCAGCTCACCCCAGGGGGGCGATGGCTACACCTTC
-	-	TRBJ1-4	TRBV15	CATSSTGGSNEKLFF	TGTGCCACCAGCTCGACAGGAGGAAGTAATGAAAAACTGTTTTTT
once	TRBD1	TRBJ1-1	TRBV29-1	CSAPGQGNTEAFF	TGCAGCGCCCCGGGACAGGGGAACACTGAAGCTTTCTTT
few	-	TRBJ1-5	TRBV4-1	CASSQDPGINQPQHF	TGCGCCAGCAGCCAAGATCCGGGCATCAATCAGCCCCAGCATTTT
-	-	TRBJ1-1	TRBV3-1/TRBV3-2	CASSQGELATRAEAFF	TGTGCCAGCAGCCAAGGGGAGTTAGCAACTAGAGCTGAAGCTTTCTTT
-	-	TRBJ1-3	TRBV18	CASSPLGGNTIYF	TGTGCCAGCTCACCACTGGGAGGAAACACCATATATTTT
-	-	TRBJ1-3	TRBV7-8	CASSPRTGSSGNTIYF	TGTGCCAGCAGTCCTAGGACGGGGAGCTCTGGAAACACCATATATTTT
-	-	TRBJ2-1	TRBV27	CASSFLGTNEQFF	TGTGCCAGCAGTTTCCTGGGGACGAATGAGCAGTTCTTC
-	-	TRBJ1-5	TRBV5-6	CASSRSGLLGAPRNQPQHF	TGTGCCAGCAGCCGTTCGGGTTTGTTGGGGGCGCCTAGAAATCAGCCCCAGCATTTT
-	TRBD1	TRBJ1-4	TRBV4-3	CASSQLMDRVNQEKLFF	TGCGCCAGCAGCCAGCTCATGGACAGGGTGAATCAGGAAAAACTGTTTTTT
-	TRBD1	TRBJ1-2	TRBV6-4	CASSPRTGNQFDLYGYTF	TGTGCCAGCAGTCCTAGGACAGGGAATCAGTTTGATCTCTATGGCTACACCTTC
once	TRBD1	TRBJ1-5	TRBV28	CASSSTQGPYQPQHF	TGTGCCAGCAGTTCGACACAGGGGCCATATCAGCCCCAGCATTTT
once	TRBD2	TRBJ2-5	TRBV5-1	CASSRRLAGQETQYF	TGCGCCAGCAGCAGGCGACTAGCGGGGCAAGAGACCCAGTACTTC
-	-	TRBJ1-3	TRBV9	CASSVEGTLASGNTIYF	TGTGCCAGCAGCGTAGAAGGCACGCTCGCCTCTGGAAACACCATATATTTT
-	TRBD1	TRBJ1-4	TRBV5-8	CASSRQGLLGEKLFF	TGTGCCAGCAGCCGACAGGGCCTCCTGGGTGAAAAACTGTTTTTT
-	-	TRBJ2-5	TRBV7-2	CASSLAGGQYF	TGTGCCAGCAGCTTAGCCGGGGGTCAGTACTTC
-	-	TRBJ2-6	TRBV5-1	CASSWTSGPGANVLTF	TGCGCCAGCAGCTGGACCTCGGGGCCTGGGGCCAACGTCCTGACTTTC
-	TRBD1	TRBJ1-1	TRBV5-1	CASSAKGQGNTEAFF	TGCGCCAGCAGCGCCAAGGGACAGGGAAACACTGAAGCTTTCTTT
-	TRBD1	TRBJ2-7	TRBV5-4	CASRPGQGKHEQYF	TGTGCCAGCAGGCCGGGACAGGGAAAGCACGAGCAGTACTTC
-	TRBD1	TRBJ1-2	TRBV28	CASRMDRTYGYTF	TGTGCCAGCAGGATGGACAGGACCTATGGCTACACCTTC
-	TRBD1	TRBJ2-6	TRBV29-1	CSVDTGAGANVLTF	TGCAGCGTAGATACAGGGGCTGGGGCCAACGTCCTGACTTTC
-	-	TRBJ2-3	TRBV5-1	CASSPNQQGQGDTQYF	TGCGCCAGCAGCCCAAATCAACAGGGTCAGGGCGATACGCAGTATTTT
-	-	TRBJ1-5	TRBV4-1	CASSQEYGYSNQPQHF	TGCGCCAGCAGCCAAGAGTACGGATATAGCAATCAGCCCCAGCATTTT
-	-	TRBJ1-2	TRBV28	CASSVPLRGYGYTF	TGTGCCAGCTCAGTTCCCTTGAGGGGCTATGGCTACACCTTC
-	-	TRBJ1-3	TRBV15	CATSRTLGTGNTIYF	TGTGCCACCAGCAGAACATTAGGCACTGGAAACACCATATATTTT
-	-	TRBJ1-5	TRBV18	CASSQGENQPQHF	TGTGCCAGCTCACAGGGAGAGAATCAGCCCCAGCATTTT
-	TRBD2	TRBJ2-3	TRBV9	CASSPGGDTDTQYF	TGTGCCAGCAGCCCGGGGGGGGACACAGATACGCAGTATTTT
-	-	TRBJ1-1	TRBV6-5	CASSYRVNTEAFF	TGTGCCAGCAGTTACCGTGTGAACACTGAAGCTTTCTTT
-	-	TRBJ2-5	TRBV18	CASSPDREKETQYF	TGTGCCAGCTCCCCTGACAGAGAAAAAGAGACCCAGTACTTC
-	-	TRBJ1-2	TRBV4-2	CASSQAKETGVSFGYTF	TGTGCCAGCAGCCAGGCAAAGGAGACAGGTGTTAGTTTCGGCTACACCTTC
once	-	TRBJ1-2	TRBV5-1	CASSLEGTGGYTF	TGCGCCAGCAGCTTGGAAGGGACTGGTGGCTACACCTTC
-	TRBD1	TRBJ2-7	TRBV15	CATSRDRGQGALYGAPHEQYF	TGTGCCACCAGCAGAGATCGGGGACAGGGAGCCCTCTACGGAGCCCCCCACGAGCAGTACTTC
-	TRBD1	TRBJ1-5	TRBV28	CASSLPGGRIQPQHF	TGTGCCAGCAGTCTCCCAGGGGGCAGGATTCAGCCCCAGCATTTT
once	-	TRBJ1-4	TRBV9	CASSPRGATNEKLFF	TGTGCCAGCAGCCCCCGGGGTGCAACTAATGAAAAACTGTTTTTT
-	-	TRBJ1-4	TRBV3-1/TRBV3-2	CASSHAGGTNEKLFF	TGTGCCAGCAGCCATGCGGGGGGGACGAATGAAAAACTGTTTTTT
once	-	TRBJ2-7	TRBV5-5	CASILSDYEQYF	TGTGCCAGTATCCTGTCGGATTACGAGCAGTACTTC